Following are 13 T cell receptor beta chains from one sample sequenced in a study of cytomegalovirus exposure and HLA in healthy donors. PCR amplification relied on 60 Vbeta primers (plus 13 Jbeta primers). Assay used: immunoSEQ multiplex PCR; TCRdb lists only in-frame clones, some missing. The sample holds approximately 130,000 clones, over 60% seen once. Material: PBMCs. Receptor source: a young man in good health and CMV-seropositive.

This chain's CDR3 is CASSGTSGSLSTGETQYF. In DNA form, the CDR3 reads TGTGCCAGCAGCGGGACTAGCGGGAGTTTGTCAACGGGGGAGACCCAGTACTTC. The chain recombines TRBV7-9 with TRBJ2-5, with 14 positions matching TRBD2. The V gene's germline CDR1 is SEHNR and CDR2 FQNEAQ (reference sequence). The V and J ends lost 5 bases and 5 bases, in that order; junction bases with no gene match: 13. The CDR3 extends over 18 amino acids.

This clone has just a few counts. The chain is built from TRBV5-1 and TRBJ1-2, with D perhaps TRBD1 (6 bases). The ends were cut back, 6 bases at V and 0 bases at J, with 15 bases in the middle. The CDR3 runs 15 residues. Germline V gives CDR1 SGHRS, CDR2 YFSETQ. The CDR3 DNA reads TGCGCCAGCACCCTGGGGGCAGGGGCTAACTATGGCTACACCTTC. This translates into CASTLGAGANYGYTF.

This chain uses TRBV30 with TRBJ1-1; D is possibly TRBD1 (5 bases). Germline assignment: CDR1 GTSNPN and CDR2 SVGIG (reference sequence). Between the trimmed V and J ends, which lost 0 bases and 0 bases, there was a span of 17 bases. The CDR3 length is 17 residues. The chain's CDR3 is CAWSVGRGWTMNTEAFF. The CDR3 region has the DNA TGTGCCTGGAGTGTAGGGAGGGGATGGACCATGAACACTGAAGCTTTCTTT.

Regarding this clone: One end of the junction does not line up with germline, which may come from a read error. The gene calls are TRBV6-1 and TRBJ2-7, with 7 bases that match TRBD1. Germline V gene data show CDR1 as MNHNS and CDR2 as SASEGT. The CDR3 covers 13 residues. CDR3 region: CASSEGNGQVSSF. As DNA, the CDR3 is TGTGCCAGCAGTGAAGGGAACGGACAGGTTTCGTCCTTC.

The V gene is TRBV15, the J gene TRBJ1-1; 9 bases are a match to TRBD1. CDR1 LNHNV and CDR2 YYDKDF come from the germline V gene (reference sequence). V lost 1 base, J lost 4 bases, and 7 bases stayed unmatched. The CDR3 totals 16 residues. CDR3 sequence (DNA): TGTGCCACCAGCAGAGGTGGGGGACAGGGAGGCACTGAAGCTTTCTTT. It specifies CATSRGGGQGGTEAFF.

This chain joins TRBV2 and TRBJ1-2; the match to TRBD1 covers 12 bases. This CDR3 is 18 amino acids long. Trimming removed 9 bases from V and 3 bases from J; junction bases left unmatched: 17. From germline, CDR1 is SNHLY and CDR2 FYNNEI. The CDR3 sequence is CARTARGTGGEYDYGYTF. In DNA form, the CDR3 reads TGTGCCAGGACTGCCCGGGGGACAGGGGGCGAGTATGACTATGGCTACACCTTC.

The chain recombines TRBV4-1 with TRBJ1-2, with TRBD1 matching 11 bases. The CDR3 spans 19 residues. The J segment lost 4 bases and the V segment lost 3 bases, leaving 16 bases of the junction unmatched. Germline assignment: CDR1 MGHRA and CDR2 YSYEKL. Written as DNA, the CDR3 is TGCGCCAGCAGCCAGGTGCCGGGACAGGGGGACCAATTTCCCTATGGCTACACCTTC. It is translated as CASSQVPGQGDQFPYGYTF.

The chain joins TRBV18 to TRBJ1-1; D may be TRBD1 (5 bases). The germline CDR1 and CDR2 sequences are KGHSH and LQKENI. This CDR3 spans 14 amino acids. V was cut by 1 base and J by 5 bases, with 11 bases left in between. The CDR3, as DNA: TGTGCCAGCTCACCACGGGACTCCTGGACTGAAGCTTTCTTT. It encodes CASSPRDSWTEAFF. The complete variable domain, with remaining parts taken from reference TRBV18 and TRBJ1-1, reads NAGVMQNPRHLVRRRGQEARLRCSPMKGHSHVYWYRQLPEEGLKFMVYLQKENIIDESGMPKERFSAEFPKEGPSILRIQQVVRGDSAAYFCASSPRDSWTEAFFGQGTRLTVV.

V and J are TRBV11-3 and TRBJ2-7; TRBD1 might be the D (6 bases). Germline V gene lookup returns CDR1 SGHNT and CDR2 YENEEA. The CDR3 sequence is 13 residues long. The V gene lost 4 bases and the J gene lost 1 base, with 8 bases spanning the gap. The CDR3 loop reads CASSYTGSYEQYF. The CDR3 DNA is TGTGCCAGCAGCTATACAGGGTCCTACGAGCAGTACTTC.

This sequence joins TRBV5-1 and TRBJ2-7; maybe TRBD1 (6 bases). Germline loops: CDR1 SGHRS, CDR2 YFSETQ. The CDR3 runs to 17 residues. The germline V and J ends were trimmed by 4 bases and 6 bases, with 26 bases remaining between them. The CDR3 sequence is CASSGSGTPGVAREQYF. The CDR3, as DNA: TGCGCCAGCAGCGGATCCGGGACACCCGGGGTGGCGCGCGAGCAGTACTTC.

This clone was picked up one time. The CDR3 bases are TGTGCCAGCAGGTTAGAACCGGGACAGAACACTGAAGCTTTCTTT. Its translation: CASRLEPGQNTEAFF. V and J are TRBV5-6 and TRBJ1-1, with D possibly being TRBD1 (6 bases). CDR3 length: 15 amino acids. Trimming took 5 bases from V and 1 from J, leaving 15 bases between them. Looked up from germline, CDR1 is SGHDT and CDR2 is YYEEEE. Looking up the rest from reference TRBV5-6 and TRBJ1-1 gives the full variable domain: DAGVTQSPTHLIKTRGQQVTLRCSPKSGHDTVSWYQQALGQGPQFIFQYYEEEERQRGNFPDRFSGHQFPNYSSELNVNALLLGDSALYLCASRLEPGQNTEAFFGQGTRLTVV.

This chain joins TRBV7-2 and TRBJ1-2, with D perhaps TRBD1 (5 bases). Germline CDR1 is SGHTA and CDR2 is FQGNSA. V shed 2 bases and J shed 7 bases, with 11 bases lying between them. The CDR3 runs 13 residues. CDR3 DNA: TGTGCCAGCAGCTTACAGATCGGGGGTGGCTACACCTTC. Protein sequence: CASSLQIGGGYTF. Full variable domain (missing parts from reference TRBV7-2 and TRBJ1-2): GAGVSQSPSNKVTEKGKDVELRCDPISGHTALYWYRQSLGQGLEFLIYFQGNSAPDKSGLPSDRFSAERTGGSVSTLTIQRTQQEDSAVYLCASSLQIGGGYTFGSGTRLTVV.

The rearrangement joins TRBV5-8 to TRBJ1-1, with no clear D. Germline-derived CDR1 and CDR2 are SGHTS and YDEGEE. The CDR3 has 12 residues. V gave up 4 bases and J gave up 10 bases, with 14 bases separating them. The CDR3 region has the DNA TGTGCCAGCAGCCCCGAGAGGTTGCGAGCTTTCTTT. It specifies CASSPERLRAFF.